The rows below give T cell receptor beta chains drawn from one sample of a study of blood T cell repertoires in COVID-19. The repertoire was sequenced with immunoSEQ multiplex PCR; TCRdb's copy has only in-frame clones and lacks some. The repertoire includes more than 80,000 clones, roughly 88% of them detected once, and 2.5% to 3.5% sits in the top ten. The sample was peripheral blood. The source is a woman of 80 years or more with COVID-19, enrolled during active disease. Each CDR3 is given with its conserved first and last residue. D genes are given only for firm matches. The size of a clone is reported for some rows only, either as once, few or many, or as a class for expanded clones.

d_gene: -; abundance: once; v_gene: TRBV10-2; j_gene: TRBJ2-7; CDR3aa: CATLRWTDYEQYF; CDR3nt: TGCGCCACCTTACGTTGGACAGACTACGAGCAGTACTTC
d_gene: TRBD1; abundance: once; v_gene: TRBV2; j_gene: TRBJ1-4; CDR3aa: CASSKDRGREKLFF; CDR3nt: TGTGCCAGCAGTAAAGACAGGGGACGGGAAAAACTGTTTTTT
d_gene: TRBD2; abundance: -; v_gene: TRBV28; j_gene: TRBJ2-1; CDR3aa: CASRPGLAGASSYNEQFF; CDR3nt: TGTGCCAGCAGACCGGGACTAGCGGGGGCGAGCTCCTACAATGAGCAGTTCTTC
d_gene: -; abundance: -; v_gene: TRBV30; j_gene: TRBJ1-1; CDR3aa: CAWSGNRAVEAFF; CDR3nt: TGTGCCTGGAGTGGGAACAGGGCAGTTGAAGCTTTCTTT
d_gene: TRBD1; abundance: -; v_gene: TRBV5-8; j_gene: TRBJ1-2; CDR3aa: CASSLGWDRAYYGYTF; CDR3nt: TGTGCCAGCAGCTTGGGTTGGGACAGGGCGTACTATGGCTACACCTTC
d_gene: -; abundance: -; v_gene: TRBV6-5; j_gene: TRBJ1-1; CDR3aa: CASIESANTEAFF; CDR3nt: TGTGCCAGCATCGAGTCCGCGAACACTGAAGCTTTCTTT
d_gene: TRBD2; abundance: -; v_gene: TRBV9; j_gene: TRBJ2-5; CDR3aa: CASSARGPGLAGPQETQYF; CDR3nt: TGTGCCAGCAGCGCCAGGGGACCGGGACTAGCGGGGCCCCAAGAGACCCAGTACTTC
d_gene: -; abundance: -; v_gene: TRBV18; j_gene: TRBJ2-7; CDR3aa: CASSPQATAYEQYF; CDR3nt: TGTGCCAGCTCACCTCAGGCGACAGCCTACGAGCAGTACTTC
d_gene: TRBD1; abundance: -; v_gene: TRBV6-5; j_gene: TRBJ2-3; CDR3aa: CASSPQGRGDTQYF; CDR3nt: TGTGCCAGCAGTCCACAGGGGAGAGGAGATACGCAGTATTTT
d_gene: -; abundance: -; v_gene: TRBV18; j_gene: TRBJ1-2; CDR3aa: CASSDDTQGQLGSGYTF; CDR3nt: TGTGCCAGCTCAGACGACACCCAAGGACAGCTTGGAAGTGGCTACACCTTC
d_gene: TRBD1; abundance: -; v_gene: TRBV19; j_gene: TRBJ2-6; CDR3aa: CASSSEQGIGANVLTF; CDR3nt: TGTGCCAGTAGTTCCGAACAGGGGATTGGGGCCAACGTCCTGACTTTC
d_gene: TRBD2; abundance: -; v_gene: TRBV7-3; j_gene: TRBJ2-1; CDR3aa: CASSSGLAGETYNEQFF; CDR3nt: TGTGCCAGCAGCTCTGGACTAGCGGGAGAAACCTACAATGAACAGTTCTTC
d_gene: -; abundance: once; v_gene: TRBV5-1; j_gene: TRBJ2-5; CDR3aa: CASRKGVQETQYF; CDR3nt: TGCGCCAGCAGAAAGGGAGTACAAGAGACCCAGTACTTC
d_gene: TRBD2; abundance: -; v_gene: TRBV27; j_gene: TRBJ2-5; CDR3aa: CASSFGGETQYF; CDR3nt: TGTGCCAGCAGTTTCGGGGGGGAGACCCAGTACTTC
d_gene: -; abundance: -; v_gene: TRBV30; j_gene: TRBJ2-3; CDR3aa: CAWSLELHPGGDTQYF; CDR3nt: TGTGCCTGGAGTTTGGAGCTACACCCCGGTGGAGATACGCAGTATTTT
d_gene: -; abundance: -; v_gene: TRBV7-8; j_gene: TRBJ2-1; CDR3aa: CASSGDWAFNEQFF; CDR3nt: TGTGCCAGCAGCGGAGACTGGGCCTTCAATGAGCAGTTCTTC
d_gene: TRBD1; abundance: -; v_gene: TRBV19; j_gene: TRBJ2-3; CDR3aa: CASRDRGSTDTQYF; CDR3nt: TGTGCCAGCAGGGACAGGGGTTCCACAGATACGCAGTATTTT
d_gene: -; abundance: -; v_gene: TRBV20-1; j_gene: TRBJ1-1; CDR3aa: CSAGRGNEAFF; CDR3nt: TGCAGTGCTGGACGGGGAAATGAAGCTTTCTTT
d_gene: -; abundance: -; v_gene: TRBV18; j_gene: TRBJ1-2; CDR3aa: CASSLTESDGYTF; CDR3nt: TGTGCCAGCTCACTGACAGAATCGGATGGCTACACCTTC
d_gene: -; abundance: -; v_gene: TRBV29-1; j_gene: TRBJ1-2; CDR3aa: CSVDPGGFGYTF; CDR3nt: TGCAGCGTTGATCCGGGGGGCTTTGGCTACACCTTC
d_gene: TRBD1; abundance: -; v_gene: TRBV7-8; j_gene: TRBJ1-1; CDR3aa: CASSPWTGENTEAFF; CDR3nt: TGTGCCAGCAGCCCCTGGACAGGGGAGAACACTGAAGCTTTCTTT
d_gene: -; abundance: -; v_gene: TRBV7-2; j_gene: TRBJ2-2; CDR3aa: CASSERAVGELFF; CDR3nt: TGTGCCAGTTCGGAGAGGGCGGTCGGGGAGCTGTTTTTT
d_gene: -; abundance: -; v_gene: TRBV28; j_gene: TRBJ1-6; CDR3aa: CASSSDKFSYNSPLHF; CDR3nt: TGTGCCAGCAGTTCCGACAAATTCTCCTATAATTCACCCCTCCACTTT
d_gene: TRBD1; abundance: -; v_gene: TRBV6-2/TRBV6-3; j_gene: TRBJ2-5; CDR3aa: CASSHHRGLSQETQYF; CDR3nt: TGTGCCAGCAGTCACCACAGGGGGCTTTCACAAGAGACCCAGTACTTC
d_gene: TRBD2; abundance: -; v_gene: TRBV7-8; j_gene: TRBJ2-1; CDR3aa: CASSERGAGYNEQFF; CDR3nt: TGTGCCAGCAGCGAGCGGGGGGCTGGTTACAATGAGCAGTTCTTC
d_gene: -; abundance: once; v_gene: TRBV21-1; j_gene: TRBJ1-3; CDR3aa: CASSSKDRGPGNTIYF; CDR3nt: TGTGCCAGCAGCTCAAAGGACAGGGGGCCTGGAAACACCATATATTTT
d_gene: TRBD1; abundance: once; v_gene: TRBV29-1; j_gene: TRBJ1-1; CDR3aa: CSVRPTGSNTEAFF; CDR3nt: TGCAGCGTTCGACCGACAGGGTCTAACACTGAAGCTTTCTTT
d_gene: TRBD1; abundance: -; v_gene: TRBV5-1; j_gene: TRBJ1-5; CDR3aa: CASSLARTGGPYSNQPQHF; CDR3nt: TGCGCCAGCAGCTTGGCCCGGACAGGGGGCCCCTATAGCAATCAGCCCCAGCATTTT
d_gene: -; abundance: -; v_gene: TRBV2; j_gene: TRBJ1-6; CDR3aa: CASSERRGSYNSPLHF; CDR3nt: TGTGCCAGCAGTGAAAGACGGGGTTCCTATAATTCACCCCTCCACTTT